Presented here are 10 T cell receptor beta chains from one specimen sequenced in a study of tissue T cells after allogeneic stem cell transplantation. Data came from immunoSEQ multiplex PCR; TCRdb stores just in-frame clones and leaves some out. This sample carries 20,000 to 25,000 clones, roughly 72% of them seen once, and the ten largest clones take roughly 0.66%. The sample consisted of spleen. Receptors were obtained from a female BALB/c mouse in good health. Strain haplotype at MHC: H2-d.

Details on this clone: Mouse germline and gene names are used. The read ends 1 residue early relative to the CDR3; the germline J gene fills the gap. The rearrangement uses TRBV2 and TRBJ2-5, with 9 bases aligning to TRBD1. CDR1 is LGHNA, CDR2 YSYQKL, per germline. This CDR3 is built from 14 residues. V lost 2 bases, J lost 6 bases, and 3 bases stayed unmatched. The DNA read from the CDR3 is TGTGCCAGCAGCCAACCGGGACAGGGTGACACCCAGTAC. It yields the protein CASSQPGQGDTQY. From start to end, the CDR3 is CASSQPGQGDTQYF.

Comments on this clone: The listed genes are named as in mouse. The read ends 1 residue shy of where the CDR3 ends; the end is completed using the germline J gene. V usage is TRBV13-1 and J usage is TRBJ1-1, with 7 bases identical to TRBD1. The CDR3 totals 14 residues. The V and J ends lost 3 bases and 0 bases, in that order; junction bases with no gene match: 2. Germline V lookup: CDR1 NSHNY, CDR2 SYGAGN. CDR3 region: CASSGGQSNTEVFF. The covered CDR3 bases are TGTGCCAGCAGTGGGGGACAGTCAAACACAGAAGTCTTC.

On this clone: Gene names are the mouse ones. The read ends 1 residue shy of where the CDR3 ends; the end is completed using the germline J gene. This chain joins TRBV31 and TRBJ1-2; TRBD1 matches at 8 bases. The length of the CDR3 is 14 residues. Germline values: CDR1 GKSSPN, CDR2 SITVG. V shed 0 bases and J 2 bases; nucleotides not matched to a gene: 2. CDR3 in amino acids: CAWSLRTGNSDYTF. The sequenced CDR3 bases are TGTGCCTGGAGTCTCCGGACAGGGAACTCCGACTACACC. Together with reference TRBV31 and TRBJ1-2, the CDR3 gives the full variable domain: AQTIHQWPVAEIKAVGSPLSLGCTIKGKSSPNLYWYWQATGGTLQQLFYSITVGQVESVVQLNLSASRPKDDQFILSTEKLLLSHSGFYLCAWSLRTGNSDYTFGSGTRLLVI.

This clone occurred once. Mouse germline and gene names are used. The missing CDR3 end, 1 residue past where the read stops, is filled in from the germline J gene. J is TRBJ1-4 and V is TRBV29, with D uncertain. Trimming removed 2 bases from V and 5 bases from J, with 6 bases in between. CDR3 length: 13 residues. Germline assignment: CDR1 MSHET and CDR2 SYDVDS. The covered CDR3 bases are TGTGCTAGCAGTTTACCCCAGAACGAAAGATTATTT. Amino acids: CASSLPQNERLF. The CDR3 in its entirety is CASSLPQNERLFF.

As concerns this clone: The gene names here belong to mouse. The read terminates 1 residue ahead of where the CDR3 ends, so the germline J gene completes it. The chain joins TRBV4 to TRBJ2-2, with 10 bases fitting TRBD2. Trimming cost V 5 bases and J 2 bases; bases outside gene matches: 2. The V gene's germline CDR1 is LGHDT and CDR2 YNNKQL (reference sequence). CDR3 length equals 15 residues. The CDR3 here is CASSQGLGNTGQLYF. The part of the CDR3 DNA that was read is TGTGCCAGCAGCCAGGGACTGGGGAACACCGGGCAGCTCTAC.

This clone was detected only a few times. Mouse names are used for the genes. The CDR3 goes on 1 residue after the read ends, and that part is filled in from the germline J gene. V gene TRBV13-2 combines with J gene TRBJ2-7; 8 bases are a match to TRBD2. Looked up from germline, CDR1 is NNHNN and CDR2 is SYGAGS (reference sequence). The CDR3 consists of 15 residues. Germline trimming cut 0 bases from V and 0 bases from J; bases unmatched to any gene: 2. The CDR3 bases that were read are TGTGCCAGCGGTGATGCTCTGGGGGGCTCCTATGAACAGTAC. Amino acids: CASGDALGGSYEQY. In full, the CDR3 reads CASGDALGGSYEQYF.

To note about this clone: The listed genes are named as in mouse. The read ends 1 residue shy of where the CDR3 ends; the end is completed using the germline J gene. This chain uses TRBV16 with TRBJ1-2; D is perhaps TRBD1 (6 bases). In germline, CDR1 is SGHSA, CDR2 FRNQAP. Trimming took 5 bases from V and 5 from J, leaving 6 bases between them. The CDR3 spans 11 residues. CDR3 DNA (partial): TGTGCAAGCAGCCAGGGGTCCGACTACACC. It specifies CASSQGSDYT. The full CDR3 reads CASSQGSDYTF.

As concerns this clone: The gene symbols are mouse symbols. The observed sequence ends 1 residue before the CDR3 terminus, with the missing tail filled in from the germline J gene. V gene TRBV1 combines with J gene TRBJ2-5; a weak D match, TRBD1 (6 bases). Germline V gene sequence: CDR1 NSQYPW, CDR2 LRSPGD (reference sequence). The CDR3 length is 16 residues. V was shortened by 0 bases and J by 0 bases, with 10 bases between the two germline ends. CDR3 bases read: TGCACCTGCAGTGCAGATAGGGGGATTAACCAAGACACCCAGTAC. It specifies CTCSADRGINQDTQY. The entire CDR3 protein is CTCSADRGINQDTQYF.

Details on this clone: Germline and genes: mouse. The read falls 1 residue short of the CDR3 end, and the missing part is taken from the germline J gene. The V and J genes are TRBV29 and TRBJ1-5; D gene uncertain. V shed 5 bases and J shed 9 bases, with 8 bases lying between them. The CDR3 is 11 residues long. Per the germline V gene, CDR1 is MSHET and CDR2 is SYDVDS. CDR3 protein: CASSTRGAPLF. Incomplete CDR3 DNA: TGTGCTAGCAGTACCCGCGGGGCTCCGCTT.

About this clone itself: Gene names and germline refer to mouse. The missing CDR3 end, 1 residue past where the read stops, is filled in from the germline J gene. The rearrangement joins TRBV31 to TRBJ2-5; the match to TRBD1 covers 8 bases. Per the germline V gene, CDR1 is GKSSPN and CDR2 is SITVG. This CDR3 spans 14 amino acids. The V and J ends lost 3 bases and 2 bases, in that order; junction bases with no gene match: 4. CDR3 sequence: CAWSRTGGQDTQYF. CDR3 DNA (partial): TGTGCCTGGAGCCGAACAGGGGGCCAAGACACCCAGTAC.